This T cell receptor (beta chain) emerged from a study of blood T cell repertoires in COVID-19. Study-wide background: Whether acute or convalescent, the COVID-19 samples came from the United States, Italy and Spain.

In the authors' workflow: How many nucleated cells were present was estimated from reference gene primer amplification. Clones were read by immunoSEQ multiplex PCR, and TCRdb kept only the in-frame ones, dropping some. V and J calls and clone size are given by that table; D and trimming were obtained from the DNA. The sample has roughly 230,000 clones, approximately 89% seen once; the top ten hold 3.5% to 4%. The CDR3 is 15 residues long. V shed 1 base and J 3 bases; nucleotides not matched to a gene: 5. Germline CDR1 and CDR2: SGHTA and FQGNSA. Recruitment covered about two dozen US areas and drew participants whose ages spanned roughly 18 to 100 years.

Sequenced input: PBMCs or T cells enriched from blood (not recorded which). The chain recombines TRBV7-2 with TRBJ2-7, with TRBD2 matching 8 bases. This TCR came from a woman aged 30 to 39 with acute COVID-19. The CDR3 reads CASSLDGGGHYEQYF. Written as DNA, the CDR3 is TGTGCCAGCAGCTTAGACGGCGGGGGGCACTACGAGCAGTACTTC.